This T cell receptor (beta chain) came from a study of cytomegalovirus exposure and HLA in healthy donors. CDR3 length: 14 residues. Per germline, CDR1 LNHDA and CDR2 SQIVND (reference sequence). Trimming took off 3 bases at V and 4 bases at J, with 13 bases between the two ends. The PCR used 60 Vbeta and 13 Jbeta primers. Repertoires were generated with immunoSEQ multiplex PCR, while TCRdb's copy carries only in-frame clones and drops some. The table shows 150,000 to 200,000 clones, with around 75% occurring only once. This clone was picked up one time. Other DNA sequences in the sample encode the same CDR3.

J is TRBJ2-7 and V is TRBV19; tentative D call: TRBD2 (5 bases). Source material: PBMCs. This TCR was sampled from a male donor in good health and CMV-seronegative. CDR3 amino acids: CASSIGTGSYEQYF. The CDR3 nucleotides are TGTGCCAGTAGTATTGGAACGGGATCATACGAGCAGTACTTC.